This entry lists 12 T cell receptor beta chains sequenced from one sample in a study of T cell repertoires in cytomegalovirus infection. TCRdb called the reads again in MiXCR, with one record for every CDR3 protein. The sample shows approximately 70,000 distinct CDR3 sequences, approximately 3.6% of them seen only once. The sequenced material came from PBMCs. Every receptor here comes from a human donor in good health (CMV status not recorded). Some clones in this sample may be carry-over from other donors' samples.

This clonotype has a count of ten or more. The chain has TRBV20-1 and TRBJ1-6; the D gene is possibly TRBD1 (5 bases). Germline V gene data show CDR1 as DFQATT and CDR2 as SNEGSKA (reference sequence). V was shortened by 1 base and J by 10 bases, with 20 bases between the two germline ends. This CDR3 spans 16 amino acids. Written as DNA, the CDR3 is TGCAGTGCTAGAGCACCCCTCGGGAGGGGTAACTCACCCCTCCACTTT. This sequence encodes CSARAPLGRGNSPLHF.

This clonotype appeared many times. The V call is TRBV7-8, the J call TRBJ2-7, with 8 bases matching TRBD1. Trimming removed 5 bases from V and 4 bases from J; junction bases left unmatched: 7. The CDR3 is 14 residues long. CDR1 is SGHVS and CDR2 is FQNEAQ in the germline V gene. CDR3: CASSVPGTGYEQYF. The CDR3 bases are TGTGCCAGCAGCGTACCCGGGACAGGTTACGAGCAGTACTTC. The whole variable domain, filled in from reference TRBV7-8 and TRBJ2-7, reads GAGVSQSPRYKVAKRGQDVALRCDPISGHVSLFWYQQALGQGPEFLTYFQNEAQLDKSGLPSDRFFAERPEGSVSTLKIQRTQQEDSAVYLCASSVPGTGYEQYFGPGTRLTVT.

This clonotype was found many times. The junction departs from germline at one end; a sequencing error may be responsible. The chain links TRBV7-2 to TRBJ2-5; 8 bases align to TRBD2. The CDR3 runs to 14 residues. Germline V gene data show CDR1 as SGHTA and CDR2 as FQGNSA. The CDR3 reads CASSPPGTRAARDF. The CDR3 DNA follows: TGTGCCAGCAGCCCTCCCGGGACTAGGGCGGCTAGGGACTTC.

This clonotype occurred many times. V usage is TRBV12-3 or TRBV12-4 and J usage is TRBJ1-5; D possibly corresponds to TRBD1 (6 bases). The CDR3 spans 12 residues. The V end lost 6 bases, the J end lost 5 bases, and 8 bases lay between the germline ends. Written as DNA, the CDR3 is TGTGCCAGCAGGTACAGGGATCAGCCCCAGCATTTT. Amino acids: CASRYRDQPQHF.

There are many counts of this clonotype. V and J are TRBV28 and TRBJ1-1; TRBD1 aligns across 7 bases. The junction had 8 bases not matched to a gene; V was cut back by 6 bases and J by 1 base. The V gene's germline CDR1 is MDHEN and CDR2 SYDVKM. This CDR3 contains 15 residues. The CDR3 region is CASRKYDRANTEAFF. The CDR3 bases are TGTGCCAGCAGAAAATATGACAGGGCGAACACTGAAGCTTTCTTT.

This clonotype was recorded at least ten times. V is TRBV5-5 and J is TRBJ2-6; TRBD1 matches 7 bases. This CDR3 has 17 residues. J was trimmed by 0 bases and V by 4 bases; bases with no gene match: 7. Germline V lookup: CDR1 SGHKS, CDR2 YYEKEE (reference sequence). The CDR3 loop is CASSVGQTYSGANVLTF. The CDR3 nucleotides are TGTGCCAGCAGCGTGGGACAGACTTACTCTGGGGCCAACGTCCTGACTTTC.

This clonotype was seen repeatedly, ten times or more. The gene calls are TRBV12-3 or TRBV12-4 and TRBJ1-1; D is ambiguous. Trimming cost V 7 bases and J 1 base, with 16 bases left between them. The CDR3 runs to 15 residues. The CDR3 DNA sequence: TGTGCCAGCAAGATTACTGGACTCGAGAACACTGAAGCTTTCTTT. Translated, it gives CASKITGLENTEAFF.

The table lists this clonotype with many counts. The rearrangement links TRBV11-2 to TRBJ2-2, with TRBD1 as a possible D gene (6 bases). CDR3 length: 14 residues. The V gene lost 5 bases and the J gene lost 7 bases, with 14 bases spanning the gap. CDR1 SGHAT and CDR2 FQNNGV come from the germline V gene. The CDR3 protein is CASSIQGSGGELFF. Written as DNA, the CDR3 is TGTGCCAGCAGCATACAGGGTTCCGGCGGGGAGCTGTTTTTT.

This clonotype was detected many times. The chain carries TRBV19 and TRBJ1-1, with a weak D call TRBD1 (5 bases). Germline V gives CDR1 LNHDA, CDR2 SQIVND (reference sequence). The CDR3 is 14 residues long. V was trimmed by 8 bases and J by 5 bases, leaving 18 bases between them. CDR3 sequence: CASRRPQGRTEAFF. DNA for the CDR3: TGTGCCAGTCGACGACCCCAGGGTAGGACTGAAGCTTTCTTT.

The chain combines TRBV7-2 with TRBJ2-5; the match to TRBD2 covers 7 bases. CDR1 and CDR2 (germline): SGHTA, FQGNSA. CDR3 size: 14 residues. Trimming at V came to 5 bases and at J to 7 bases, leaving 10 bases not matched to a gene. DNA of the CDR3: TGTGCCAGCAGCCAGCGGGGTGTCGGGGGGACCCAGTACTTC. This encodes CASSQRGVGGTQYF.

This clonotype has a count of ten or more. The CDR3 DNA reads as TGTGCCAGCAGCCCGGGCCGTACCTCCTACAATGAGCAGTTCTTC. Residues: CASSPGRTSYNEQFF. The rearrangement joins TRBV7-2 to TRBJ2-1, with no clear D. V was trimmed by 5 bases and J by 0 bases, leaving 11 bases between them. From germline, CDR1 is SGHTA and CDR2 FQGNSA. CDR3 length: 15 residues.

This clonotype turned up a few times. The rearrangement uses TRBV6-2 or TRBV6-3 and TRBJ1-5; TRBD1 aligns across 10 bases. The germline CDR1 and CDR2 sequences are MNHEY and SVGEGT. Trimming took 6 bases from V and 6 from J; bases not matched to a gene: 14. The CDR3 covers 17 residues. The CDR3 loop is CASSPSSGTGAVQPQHF. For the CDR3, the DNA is TGTGCCAGCAGCCCGTCGTCAGGGACAGGGGCGGTTCAGCCCCAGCATTTT.